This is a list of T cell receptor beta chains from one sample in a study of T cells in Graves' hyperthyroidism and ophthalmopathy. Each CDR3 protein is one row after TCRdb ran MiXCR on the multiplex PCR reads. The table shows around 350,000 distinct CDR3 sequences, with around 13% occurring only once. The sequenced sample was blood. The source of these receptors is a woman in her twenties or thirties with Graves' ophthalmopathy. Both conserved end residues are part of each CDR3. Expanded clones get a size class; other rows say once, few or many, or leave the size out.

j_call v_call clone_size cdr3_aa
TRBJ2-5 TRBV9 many CASSGQSSGRRETQYF
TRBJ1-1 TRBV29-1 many CSGSRPDRMNTEAFF
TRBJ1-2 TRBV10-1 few CASSKTGSYGYTF
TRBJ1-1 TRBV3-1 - CASSCFDRSEAFF
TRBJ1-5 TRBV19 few CASSILGQGNQPQHF
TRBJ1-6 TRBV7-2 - CASSPLGTGIPNSPLHF
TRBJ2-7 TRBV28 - CASNRPGQGNYEQYF
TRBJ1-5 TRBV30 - CAWSTVLDQPQHF
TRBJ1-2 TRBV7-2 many CASSPSGTGVGYTF
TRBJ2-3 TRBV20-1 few CSARDKRWTDTQYF
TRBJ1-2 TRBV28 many CASWGTGELSNYGYTF
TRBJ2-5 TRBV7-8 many CASSFTREGETQYF
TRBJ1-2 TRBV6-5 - CASSSSQGVGGFYGYTF
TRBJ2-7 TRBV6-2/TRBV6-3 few CASSYSGVAAYEQYF
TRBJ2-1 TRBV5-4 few CASSEGHGEQFF
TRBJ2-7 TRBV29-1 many CSVVSSGQGYEQYF
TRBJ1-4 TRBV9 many CASSLTGGLYEKLFF
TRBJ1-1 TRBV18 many CASSQQQDTEAFF
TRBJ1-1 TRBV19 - CASTTNGVSTEAFF
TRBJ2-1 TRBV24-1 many CATSDPTGIYNEQFF
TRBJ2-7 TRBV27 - CASRVGGSGLREQYF
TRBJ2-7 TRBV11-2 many CASSLGRNSYEQYF
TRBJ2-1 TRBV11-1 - CASSLARRQSSYNEQFF
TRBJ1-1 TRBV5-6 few CASSWVLGGAVTEAFF
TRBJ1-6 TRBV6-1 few CASSSSTGTGIHSPLHF
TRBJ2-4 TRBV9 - CASSARVGFQNIQYF
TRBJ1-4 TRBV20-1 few CSARDLDEKLFF
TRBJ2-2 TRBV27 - CASSQTSGVGGELVF
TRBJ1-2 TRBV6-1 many CASSEGEDRPDGYTF
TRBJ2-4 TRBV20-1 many CSASGIRLAKNIQYF
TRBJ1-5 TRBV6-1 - CASSTRTGGSNQPQHF
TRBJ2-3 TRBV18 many CASSPPGQPDTQYF
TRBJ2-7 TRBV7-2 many CASSLEVSAFEQYF
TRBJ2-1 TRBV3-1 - CASSRSASSYNEQFF
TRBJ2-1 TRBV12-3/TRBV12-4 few CASSFLGSSYNEQFF
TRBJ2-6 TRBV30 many CACHQRNSGANVLTF
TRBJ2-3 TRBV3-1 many CASSQVDTQYF
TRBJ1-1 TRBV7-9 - CASSLEHVVAFF
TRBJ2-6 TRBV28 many CASSLLFHRGGSGANVLTF
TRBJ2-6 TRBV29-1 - CSVELSSGANVLTF
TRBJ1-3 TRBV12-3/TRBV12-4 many CASGRGGNTIYF
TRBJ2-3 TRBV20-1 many CSFRTVSRTDTQYF